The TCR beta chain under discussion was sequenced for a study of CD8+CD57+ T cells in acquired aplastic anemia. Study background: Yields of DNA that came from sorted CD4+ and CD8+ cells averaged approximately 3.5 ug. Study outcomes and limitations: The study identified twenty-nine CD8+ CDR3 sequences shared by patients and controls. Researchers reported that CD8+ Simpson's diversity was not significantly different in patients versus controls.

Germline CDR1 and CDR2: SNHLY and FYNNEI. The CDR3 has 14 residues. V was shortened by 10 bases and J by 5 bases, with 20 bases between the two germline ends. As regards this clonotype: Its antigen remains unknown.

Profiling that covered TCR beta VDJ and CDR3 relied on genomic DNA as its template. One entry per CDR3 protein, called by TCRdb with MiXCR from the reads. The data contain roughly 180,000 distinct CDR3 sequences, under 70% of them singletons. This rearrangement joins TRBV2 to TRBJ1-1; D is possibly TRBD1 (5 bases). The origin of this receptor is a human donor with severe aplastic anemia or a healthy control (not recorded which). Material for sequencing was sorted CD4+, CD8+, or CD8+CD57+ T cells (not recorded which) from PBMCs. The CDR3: CATLQIGGGTEAFF. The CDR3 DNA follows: TGTGCCACCCTCCAGATCGGGGGTGGGACTGAAGCTTTCTTT.